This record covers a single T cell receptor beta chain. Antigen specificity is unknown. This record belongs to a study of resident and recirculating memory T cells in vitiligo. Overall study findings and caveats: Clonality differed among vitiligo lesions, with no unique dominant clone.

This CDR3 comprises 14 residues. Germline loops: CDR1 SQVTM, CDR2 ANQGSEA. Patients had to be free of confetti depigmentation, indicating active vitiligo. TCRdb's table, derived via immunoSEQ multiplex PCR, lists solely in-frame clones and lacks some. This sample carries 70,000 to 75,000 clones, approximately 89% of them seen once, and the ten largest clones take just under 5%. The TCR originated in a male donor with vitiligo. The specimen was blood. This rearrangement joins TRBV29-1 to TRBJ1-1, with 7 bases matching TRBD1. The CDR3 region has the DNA TGCAGGACCAACACCGGGACAGTGAACACTGAAGCTTTCTTT. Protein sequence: CRTNTGTVNTEAFF.